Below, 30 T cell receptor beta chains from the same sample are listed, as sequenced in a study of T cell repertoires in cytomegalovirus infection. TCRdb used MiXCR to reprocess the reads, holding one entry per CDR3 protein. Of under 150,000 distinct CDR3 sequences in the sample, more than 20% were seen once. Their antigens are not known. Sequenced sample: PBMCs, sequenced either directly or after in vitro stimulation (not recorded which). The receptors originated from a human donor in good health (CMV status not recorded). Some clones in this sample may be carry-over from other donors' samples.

The CDR3 sequence: CASSPRAYTEAFF. CDR3 coding DNA: TGTGCCAGCAGCCCAAGGGCGTACACTGAAGCTTTCTTT. V is TRBV3-1 and J is TRBJ1-1; unclear D gene. Germline V gene data show CDR1 as LGHDT and CDR2 as YNNKEL (reference sequence). V lost 4 bases and J lost 3, with 9 bases in between. The CDR3 contains 13 residues.

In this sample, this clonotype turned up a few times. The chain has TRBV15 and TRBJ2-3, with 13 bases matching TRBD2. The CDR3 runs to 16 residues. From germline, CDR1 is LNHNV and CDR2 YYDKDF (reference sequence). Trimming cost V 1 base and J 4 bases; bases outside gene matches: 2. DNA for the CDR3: TGTGCCACCAGCAGAGGGACTAGCGGGAGTGCAGATACGCAGTATTTT. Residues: CATSRGTSGSADTQYF.

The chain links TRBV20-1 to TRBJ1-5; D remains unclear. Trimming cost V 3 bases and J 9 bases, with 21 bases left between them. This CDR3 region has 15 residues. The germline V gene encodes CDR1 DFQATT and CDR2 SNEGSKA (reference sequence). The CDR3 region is CSASPPAHQRGPQHF. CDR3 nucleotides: TGCAGTGCTAGCCCGCCAGCTCACCAGAGAGGGCCCCAGCATTTT.

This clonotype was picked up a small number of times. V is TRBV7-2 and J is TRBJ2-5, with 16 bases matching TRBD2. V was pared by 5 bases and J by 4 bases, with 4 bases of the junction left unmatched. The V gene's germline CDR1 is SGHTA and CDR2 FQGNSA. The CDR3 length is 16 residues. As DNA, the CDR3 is TGTGCCAGCAGCATCGGGACTAGCGGGAGGGGAGAGACCCAGTACTTC. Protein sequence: CASSIGTSGRGETQYF.

The CDR3 loop is CASSALGTSEKLFF. For the CDR3, the DNA is TGTGCCAGCAGTGCCCTCGGGACGTCTGAAAAACTGTTTTTT. The rearrangement links TRBV25-1 to TRBJ1-4, with D possibly being TRBD1 (5 bases). Germline V gene data show CDR1 as MGHDK and CDR2 as SYGVNS. CDR3 length equals 14 residues. The ends were cut back, 4 bases at V and 7 bases at J, with 13 bases in the middle.

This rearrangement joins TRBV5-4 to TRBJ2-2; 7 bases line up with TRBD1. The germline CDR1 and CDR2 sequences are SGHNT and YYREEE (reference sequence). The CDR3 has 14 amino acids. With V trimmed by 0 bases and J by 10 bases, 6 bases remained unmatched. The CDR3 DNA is TGTGCCAGCAGCTTGGGACAGGGAAAGGAGGAGCTGTTTTTT. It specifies CASSLGQGKEELFF.

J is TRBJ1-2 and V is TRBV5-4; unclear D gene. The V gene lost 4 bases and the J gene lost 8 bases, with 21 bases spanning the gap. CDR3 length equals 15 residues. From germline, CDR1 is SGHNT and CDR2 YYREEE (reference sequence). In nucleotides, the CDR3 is TGTGCCAGCAGCCCAGAAAAGTCCCTCTGGGAGGGCTACACCTTC. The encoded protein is CASSPEKSLWEGYTF.

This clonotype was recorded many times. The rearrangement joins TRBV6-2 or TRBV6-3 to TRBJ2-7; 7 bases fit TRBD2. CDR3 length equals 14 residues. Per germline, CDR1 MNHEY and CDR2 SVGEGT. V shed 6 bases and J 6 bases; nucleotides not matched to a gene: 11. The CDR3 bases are TGTGCCAGCAGGAGCGGGACGTTACATTTCGAGCAGTACTTC. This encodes CASRSGTLHFEQYF.

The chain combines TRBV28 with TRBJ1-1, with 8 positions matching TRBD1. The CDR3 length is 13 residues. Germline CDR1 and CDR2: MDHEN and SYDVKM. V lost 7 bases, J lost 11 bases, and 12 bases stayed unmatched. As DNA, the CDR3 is TGTGCCAGCATTCCTAATCCGGGACAGGATGCTTTCTTT. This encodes CASIPNPGQDAFF.

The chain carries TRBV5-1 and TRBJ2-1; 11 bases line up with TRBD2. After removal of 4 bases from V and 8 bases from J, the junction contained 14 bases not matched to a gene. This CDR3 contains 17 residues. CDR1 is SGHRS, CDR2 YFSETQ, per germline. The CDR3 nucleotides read TGCGCCAGCAGCCCGATTGGGGGTAGCGGGAGGGCGGATGAGCAGTTCTTC. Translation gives CASSPIGGSGRADEQFF.

The DNA of the CDR3 is TGTGCCAGCGCCCGCCCCGGGACTGATGAATACGAGCAGTACTTC. Amino acids: CASARPGTDEYEQYF. The V call is TRBV12-3 or TRBV12-4, the J call TRBJ2-7; D is possibly TRBD2 (6 bases). The CDR3 is made up of 15 amino acids. V was clipped by 8 bases and J by 4 bases, with 21 bases between them.

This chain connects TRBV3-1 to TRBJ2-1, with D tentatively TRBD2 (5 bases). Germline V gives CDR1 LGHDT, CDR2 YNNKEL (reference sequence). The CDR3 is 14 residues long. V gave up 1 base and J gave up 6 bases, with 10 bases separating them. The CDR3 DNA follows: TGTGCCAGCAGCCAAGTTCTAGCCCGCAATGAGCAGTTCTTC. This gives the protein CASSQVLARNEQFF.

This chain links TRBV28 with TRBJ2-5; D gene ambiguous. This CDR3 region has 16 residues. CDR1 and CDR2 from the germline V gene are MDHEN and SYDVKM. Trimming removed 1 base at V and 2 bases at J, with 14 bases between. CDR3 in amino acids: CASSLLAQAGQETQYF. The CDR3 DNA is TGTGCCAGCAGTTTATTAGCCCAGGCAGGACAAGAGACCCAGTACTTC.

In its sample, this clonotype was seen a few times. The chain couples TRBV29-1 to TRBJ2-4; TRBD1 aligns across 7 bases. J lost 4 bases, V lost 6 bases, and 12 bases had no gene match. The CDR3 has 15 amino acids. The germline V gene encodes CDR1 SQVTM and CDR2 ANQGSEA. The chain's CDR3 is CSVLDTGQSKNIQYF. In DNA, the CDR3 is TGCAGCGTCTTAGATACGGGACAGTCTAAAAACATTCAGTACTTC.

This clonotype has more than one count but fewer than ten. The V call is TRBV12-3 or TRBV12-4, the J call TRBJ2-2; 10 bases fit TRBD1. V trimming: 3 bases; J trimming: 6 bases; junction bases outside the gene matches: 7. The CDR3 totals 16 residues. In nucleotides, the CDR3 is TGTGCCAGCAGTTTCTCGGGGACAGGGGATCCCGGGGAGCTGTTTTTT. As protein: CASSFSGTGDPGELFF.

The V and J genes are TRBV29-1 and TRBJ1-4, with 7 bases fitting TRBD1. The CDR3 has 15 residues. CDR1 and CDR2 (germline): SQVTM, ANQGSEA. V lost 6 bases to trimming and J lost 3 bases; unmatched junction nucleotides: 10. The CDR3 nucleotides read TGCAGCGTCGGAGACAGGGTCGGATCTAATGAAAAACTGTTTTTT. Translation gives CSVGDRVGSNEKLFF.

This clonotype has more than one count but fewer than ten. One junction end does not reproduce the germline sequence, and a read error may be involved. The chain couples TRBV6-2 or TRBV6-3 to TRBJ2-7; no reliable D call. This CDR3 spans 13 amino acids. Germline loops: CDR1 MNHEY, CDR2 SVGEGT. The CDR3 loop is CASSAQARAAQHF. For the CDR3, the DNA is TGTGCCAGCAGTGCCCAAGCAAGAGCTGCACAACACTTC.

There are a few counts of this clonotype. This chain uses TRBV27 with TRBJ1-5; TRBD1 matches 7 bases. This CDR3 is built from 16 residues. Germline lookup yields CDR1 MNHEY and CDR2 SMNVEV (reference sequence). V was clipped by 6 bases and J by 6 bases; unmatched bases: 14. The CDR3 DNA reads TGTGCCAGCAGCCTAAAGGGGTGGGACAGCGGTCAGCCCCAGCATTTT. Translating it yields CASSLKGWDSGQPQHF.

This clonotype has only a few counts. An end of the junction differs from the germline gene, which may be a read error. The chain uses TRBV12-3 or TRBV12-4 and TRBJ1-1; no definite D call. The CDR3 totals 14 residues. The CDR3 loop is CANSLGMGSTEAFF. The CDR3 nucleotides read TGTGCCAACAGTTTAGGGATGGGAAGCACTGAAGCTTTCTTT.

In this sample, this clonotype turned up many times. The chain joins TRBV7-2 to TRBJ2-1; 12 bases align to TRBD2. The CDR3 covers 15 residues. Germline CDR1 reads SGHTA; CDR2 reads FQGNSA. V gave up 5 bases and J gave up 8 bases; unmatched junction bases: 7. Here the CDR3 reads CASSQGLAGWYEQFF. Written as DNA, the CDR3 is TGTGCCAGCAGCCAGGGACTAGCGGGTTGGTATGAGCAGTTCTTC.

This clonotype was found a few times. DNA of the CDR3: TGCAGCGTTGAAGGGGACAGGGGGCGGCCAGAGACCCAGTACTTC. It translates to CSVEGDRGRPETQYF. V usage is TRBV29-1 and J usage is TRBJ2-5; 12 bases align to TRBD1. CDR3 length: 15 residues. Germline assignment: CDR1 SQVTM and CDR2 ANQGSEA. J lost 4 bases, V lost 1 base, and 4 bases had no gene match.

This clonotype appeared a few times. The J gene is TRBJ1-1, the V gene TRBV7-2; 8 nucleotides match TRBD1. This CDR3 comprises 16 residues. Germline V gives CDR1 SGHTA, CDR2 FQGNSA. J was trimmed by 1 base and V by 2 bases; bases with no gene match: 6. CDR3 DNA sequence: TGTGCCAGCAGCTTAAACCGGGACAGGAGGAACACTGAAGCTTTCTTT. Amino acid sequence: CASSLNRDRRNTEAFF.

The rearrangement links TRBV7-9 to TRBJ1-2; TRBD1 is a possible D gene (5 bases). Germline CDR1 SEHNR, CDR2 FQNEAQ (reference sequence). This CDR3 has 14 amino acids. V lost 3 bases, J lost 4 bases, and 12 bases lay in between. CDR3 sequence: CASSFAQDVYGYTF. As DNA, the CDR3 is TGTGCCAGCAGCTTTGCACAGGATGTCTATGGCTACACCTTC.

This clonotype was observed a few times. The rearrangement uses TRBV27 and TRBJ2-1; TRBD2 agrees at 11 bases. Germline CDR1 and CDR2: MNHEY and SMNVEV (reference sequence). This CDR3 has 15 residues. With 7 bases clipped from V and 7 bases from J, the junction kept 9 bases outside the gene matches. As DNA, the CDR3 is TGTGCCAGCATAGCTACGGTAGCGGGAGGGAATGAGCAGTTCTTC. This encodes CASIATVAGGNEQFF.

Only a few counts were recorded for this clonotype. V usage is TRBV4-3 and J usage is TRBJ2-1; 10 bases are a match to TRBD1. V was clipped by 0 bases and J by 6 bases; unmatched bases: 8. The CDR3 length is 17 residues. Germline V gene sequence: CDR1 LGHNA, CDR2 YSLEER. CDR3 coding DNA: TGCGCCAGCAGCCAAGATCCCCGGACAGGGGGTCCCAATGAGCAGTTCTTC. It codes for CASSQDPRTGGPNEQFF.

CDR3 protein: CASSSPGTGAYEQYF. In DNA form, the CDR3 reads TGTGCCAGCAGTTCCCCCGGGACTGGGGCGTACGAGCAGTACTTC. V and J are TRBV6-2 or TRBV6-3 and TRBJ2-7, with a tentative D call TRBD2 (6 bases). The length of the CDR3 is 15 residues. V lost 4 bases and J lost 4, with 17 bases in between. Germline V gene lookup returns CDR1 MNHEY and CDR2 SVGEGT.

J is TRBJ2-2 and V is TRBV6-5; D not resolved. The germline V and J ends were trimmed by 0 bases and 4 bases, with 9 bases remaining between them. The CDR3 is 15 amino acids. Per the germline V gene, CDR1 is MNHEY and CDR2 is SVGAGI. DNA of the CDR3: TGTGCCAGCAGTTACTCGATTATTTTCACCGGGGAGCTGTTTTTT. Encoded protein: CASSYSIIFTGELFF.

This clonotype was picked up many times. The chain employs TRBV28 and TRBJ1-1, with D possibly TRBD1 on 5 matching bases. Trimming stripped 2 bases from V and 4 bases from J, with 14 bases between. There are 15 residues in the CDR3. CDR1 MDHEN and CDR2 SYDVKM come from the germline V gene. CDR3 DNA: TGTGCCAGCAGTTTAGATTGGGGGAGGGGCACTGAAGCTTTCTTT. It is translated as CASSLDWGRGTEAFF.

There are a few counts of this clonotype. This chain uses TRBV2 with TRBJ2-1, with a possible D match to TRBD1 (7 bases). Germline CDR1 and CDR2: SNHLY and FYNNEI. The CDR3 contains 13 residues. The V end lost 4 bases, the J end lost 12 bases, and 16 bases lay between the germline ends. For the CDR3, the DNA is TGTGCCAGCAGTGTTAGGCAGGGGGAGGTGCAGTTCTTC. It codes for CASSVRQGEVQFF.

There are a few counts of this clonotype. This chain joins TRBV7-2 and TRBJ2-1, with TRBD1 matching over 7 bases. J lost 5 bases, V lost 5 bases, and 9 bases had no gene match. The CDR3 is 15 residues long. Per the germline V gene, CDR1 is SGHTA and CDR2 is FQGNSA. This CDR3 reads CASSLRQGRDNEQFF. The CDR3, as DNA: TGTGCCAGCAGCCTTAGACAGGGTAGGGACAATGAGCAGTTCTTC.